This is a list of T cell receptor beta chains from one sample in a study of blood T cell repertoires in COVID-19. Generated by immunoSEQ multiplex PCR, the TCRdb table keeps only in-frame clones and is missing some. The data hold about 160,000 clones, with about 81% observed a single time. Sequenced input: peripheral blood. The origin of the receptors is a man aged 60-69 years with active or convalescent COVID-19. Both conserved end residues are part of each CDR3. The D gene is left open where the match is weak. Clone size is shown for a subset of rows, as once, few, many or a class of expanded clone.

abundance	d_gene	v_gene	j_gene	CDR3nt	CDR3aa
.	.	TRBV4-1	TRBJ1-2	TGCGCCAGCAAGAAACAACAGGATATAAGGGGCTACACCTTC	CASKKQQDIRGYTF
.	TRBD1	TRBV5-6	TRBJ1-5	TGTGCCAGCAGCTCCTACCTCCGGGACAGGGGTCCAAGTCCCCAGCATTTT	CASSSYLRDRGPSPQHF
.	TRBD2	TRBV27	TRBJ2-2	TGTGCCAGCAGTTTGGGCGGGGGGATGAACACCGGGGAGCTGTTTTTT	CASSLGGGMNTGELFF
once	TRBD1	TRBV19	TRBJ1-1	TGTGCCAGTAGAACCGGGACAGGGGGCGGCTCTCTCACTGAAGCTTTCTTT	CASRTGTGGGSLTEAFF
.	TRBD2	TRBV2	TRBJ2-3	TGTGCCAGCAGTGACTGGAGCGGGATAACAGATACGCAGTATTTT	CASSDWSGITDTQYF
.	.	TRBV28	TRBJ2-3	TGTGCCAGCAGTTTAATAGGGGCGGGGGATACGCAGTATTTT	CASSLIGAGDTQYF
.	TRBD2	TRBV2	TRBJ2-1	TGTGCCAGCAAGGAGAGCGGGGGGGCCTACAATGAGCAGTTCTTC	CASKESGGAYNEQFF
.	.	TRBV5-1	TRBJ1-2	TGCGCCAGCAGCCCTGGCCGGGAACGGTATGGCTACACCTTC	CASSPGRERYGYTF
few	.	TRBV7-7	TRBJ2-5	TGTGCCAGCAGCCTAAGTGGGGGGCAAGAGACCCAGTACTTC	CASSLSGGQETQYF
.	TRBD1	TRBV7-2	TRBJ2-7	TGTGCCAGCAGCTCCCCGGGACAGACATACGAGCAGTACTTC	CASSSPGQTYEQYF
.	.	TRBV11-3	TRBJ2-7	TGTGCCAGCAGCCCCGGGACACCCTCCTACGAGCAGTACTTC	CASSPGTPSYEQYF
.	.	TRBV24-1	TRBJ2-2	TGTGCCACCAGTGATAGACACTTGAACACCGGGGAGCTGTTTTTT	CATSDRHLNTGELFF
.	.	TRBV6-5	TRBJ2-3	TGTGCCAGCAGAGGAGAGGGCACAGATACGCAGTATTTT	CASRGEGTDTQYF
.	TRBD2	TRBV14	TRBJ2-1	TGTGCCAGCAGCCAAGAATCCGGGAGGGCCTACAATGAGCAGTTCTTC	CASSQESGRAYNEQFF
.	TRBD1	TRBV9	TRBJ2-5	TGTGCCAGCAGCGCGTACTCAACCACAGGGGGCCCGTACCAAGAGACCCAGTACTTC	CASSAYSTTGGPYQETQYF
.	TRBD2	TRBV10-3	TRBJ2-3	TGTGCCATCAGTGATCCTAGCGGGGGGGCCACAGATACGCAGTATTTT	CAISDPSGGATDTQYF
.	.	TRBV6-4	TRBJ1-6	TGTGCCAGCAGTGATAGAACTACCAACTCACCCCTCCACTTT	CASSDRTTNSPLHF
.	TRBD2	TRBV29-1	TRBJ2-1	TGCAGCGTTGCGGGGACTAGCGACGGATACAATGAGCAGTTCTTC	CSVAGTSDGYNEQFF
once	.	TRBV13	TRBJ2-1	TGTGCCAGCAGCTTCCGTCAGATCGAGCGACGAAGTCATAATGAGCAGTTCTTC	CASSFRQIERRSHNEQFF
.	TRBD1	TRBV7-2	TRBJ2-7	TGTGCCAGCAGCTTCTCCGGGACAGGGGTCTACGAGCAGTACTTC	CASSFSGTGVYEQYF
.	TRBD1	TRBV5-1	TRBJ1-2	TGCGCCAGCAGCGGGACAGGAGGCTATGGCTACACCTTC	CASSGTGGYGYTF
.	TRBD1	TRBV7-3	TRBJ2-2	TGTGCCAGCAGCTCGGACAGGGGCGGCGGGGAGCTGTTTTTT	CASSSDRGGGELFF
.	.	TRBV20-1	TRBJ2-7	TGCAGTGCTAGAACGGGCTACGAGCAGTACTTC	CSARTGYEQYF
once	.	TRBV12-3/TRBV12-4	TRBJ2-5	TGTGCCAGCAGTTACAGGGGAGGAGAGACCCAGTACTTC	CASSYRGGETQYF
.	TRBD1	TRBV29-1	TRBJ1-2	TGCAGCGCTGGGACAGGAATCTATGGCTACACCTTC	CSAGTGIYGYTF
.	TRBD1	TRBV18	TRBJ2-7	TGTGCCAGCGCGCCACCCTTGACAGACAGGGCGCACTGGAACGAGCAGTACTTC	CASAPPLTDRAHWNEQYF
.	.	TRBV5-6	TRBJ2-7	TGTGCCAGCAGCCGGACAGACCTGGTCGAGCAGTACTTC	CASSRTDLVEQYF
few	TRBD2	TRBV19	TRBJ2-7	TGTGCCACCGCGACTAGCGGGAGCGACGAGCAGTACTTC	CATATSGSDEQYF
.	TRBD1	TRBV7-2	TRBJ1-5	TGTGCCAGCAGCCGGACGGGGACAGGGGGCAATCAGCCCCAGCATTTT	CASSRTGTGGNQPQHF
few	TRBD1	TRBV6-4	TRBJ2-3	TGTGCCACCGGTGGGACAGGGTCAGATACGCAGTATTTT	CATGGTGSDTQYF
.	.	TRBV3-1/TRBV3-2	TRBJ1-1	TGTGCCAGCGTCGGTGCGGGCACTGAAGCTTTCTTT	CASVGAGTEAFF
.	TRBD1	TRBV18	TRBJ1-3	TGTGCCAGCTCAACCACAGGACAGGGGGCCGGAAACACCATATATTTT	CASSTTGQGAGNTIYF
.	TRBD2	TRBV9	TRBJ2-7	TGTGCCAGCAGCGTAGCGACTAGCGGAACCTACGAGCAGTACTTC	CASSVATSGTYEQYF
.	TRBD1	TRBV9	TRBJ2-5	TGTGCCAGCAGTGCAGGGGGCGGAACAGAGACCCAGTACTTC	CASSAGGGTETQYF
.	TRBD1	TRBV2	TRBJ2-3	TGTGCCAGCAGCCTGGGGGGACAGGGGGTAGATACGCAGTATTTT	CASSLGGQGVDTQYF
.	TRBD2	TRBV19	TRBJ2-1	TGTGCCAGTAGTGCCGAGGGACTAGATTACAATGAGCAGTTCTTC	CASSAEGLDYNEQFF
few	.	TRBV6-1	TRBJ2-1	TGTGCCAGCAGTGATCTTTGGGGCATCAGCTCCTACAATGAGCAGTTCTTC	CASSDLWGISSYNEQFF
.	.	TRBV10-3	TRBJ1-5	TGTGCCATCAGTGAGTCTCGGGGGGACCAGCCCCAGCATTTT	CAISESRGDQPQHF
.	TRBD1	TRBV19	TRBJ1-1	TGTGCCAGTATCGACAGGGGGGACACTGAAGCTTTCTTT	CASIDRGDTEAFF
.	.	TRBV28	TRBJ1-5	TGTGCCAGCACCTGGACAGACCATAGCAATCAGCCCCAGCATTTT	CASTWTDHSNQPQHF
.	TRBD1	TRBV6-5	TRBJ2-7	TGTGCCAGCATACGTGGACAGGGCTACGAGCAGTACTTC	CASIRGQGYEQYF
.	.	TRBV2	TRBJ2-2	TGTGCCAGCAGTGGGCAGGGGAGGGCGACCGGGGAGCTGTTTTTT	CASSGQGRATGELFF
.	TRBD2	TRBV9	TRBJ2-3	TGTGCCAGCAGCTCCCGCGGGGGGTACAGCACAGATACGCAGTATTTT	CASSSRGGYSTDTQYF
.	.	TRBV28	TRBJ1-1	TGTGCCAGCAGGGGGCCGGGTCATGTTTTCTTT	CASRGPGHVFF
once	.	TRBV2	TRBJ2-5	TGTGCCAGCAGCTCGGGGGGCGGGAGCGTTGGGGAGACCCAGTACTTC	CASSSGGGSVGETQYF
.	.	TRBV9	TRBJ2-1	TGTGCCAGCAGCGTAGGTGGTAGAGGAGCCTACAATGAGCAGTTCTTC	CASSVGGRGAYNEQFF
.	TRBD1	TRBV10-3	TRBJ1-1	TGTGCCATCAGTGTAGGGACAGGGATGAACACTGAAGCTTTCTTT	CAISVGTGMNTEAFF
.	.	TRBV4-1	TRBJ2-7	TGCGCCAGCAGCCAAGTAGACGGCAGAGCGTACGAGCAGTACTTC	CASSQVDGRAYEQYF
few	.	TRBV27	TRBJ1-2	TGTGCCAGCAGTTCCACTTTACAGGGCGGCTACACCTTC	CASSSTLQGGYTF
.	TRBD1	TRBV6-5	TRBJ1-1	TGTGCCAGCAATACAGGGGTTGCGGCTTTCTTT	CASNTGVAAFF
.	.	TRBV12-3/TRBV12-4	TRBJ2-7	TGTGCCAGCAGTTCCCTACAGGCCTACGAGCAGTACTTC	CASSSLQAYEQYF
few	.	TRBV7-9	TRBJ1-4	TGTGCCAGCAGCCCCCCCCGGGGGGCCCTTAATGAAAAACTGTTTTTT	CASSPPRGALNEKLFF
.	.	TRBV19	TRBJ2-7	TGTGCCAGCGGGGGAACAGTTTGGGACGAGCAGTACTTC	CASGGTVWDEQYF
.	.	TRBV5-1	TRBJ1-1	TGCGCCAGCAGCTACAGGGTCTTGAACACTGAAGCTTTCTTT	CASSYRVLNTEAFF
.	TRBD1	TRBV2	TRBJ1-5	TGTGCCAGCAGTGATCTTGTTTCGGGACAGGGCGATCAGCCCCAGCATTTT	CASSDLVSGQGDQPQHF
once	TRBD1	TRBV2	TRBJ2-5	TGTGCCAGCAGTGCGCCGGGACAGACGGAAGGGACCCAGTACTTC	CASSAPGQTEGTQYF
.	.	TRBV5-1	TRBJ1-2	TGCGCCAGCAGCTTGGCGGAGGGCTATGGCTACACCTTC	CASSLAEGYGYTF
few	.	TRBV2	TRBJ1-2	TGTGCCAGCAGGGAAAGGGCAGGGGTAGGAGGCTACACCTTC	CASRERAGVGGYTF
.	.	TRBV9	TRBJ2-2	TGTGCCAGCAGCGTCCAACCCGGGGGTCAGGAGAACACCGGGGAGCTGTTTTTT	CASSVQPGGQENTGELFF